Listed here are 23 T cell receptor beta chains from one sample, sequenced in a study of cytomegalovirus exposure and HLA in healthy donors. 13 Jbeta primers and 60 Vbeta primers were used for the PCR. Produced via immunoSEQ multiplex PCR; TCRdb's table is partial and in-frame only. The table has about 120,000 clones, over 65% seen once; the top ten hold roughly 11%. Material: PBMCs. Every receptor here comes from a woman aged 50 to 60 in good health and CMV-seropositive.

V usage is TRBV7-2 and J usage is TRBJ1-5, with D maybe TRBD1 (5 bases). The germline V gene has CDR1 SGHTA and CDR2 FQGNSA. Trimming removed 5 bases from V and 9 bases from J, with 14 bases in between. The CDR3 totals 13 residues. In DNA form, the CDR3 reads TGTGCCAGCAGCCCCGCGGCCGGGGGGCCCCAGCATTTT. This encodes CASSPAAGGPQHF.

The chain joins TRBV25-1 to TRBJ1-3; D is undetermined. Trimming shortened V by 2 bases and J by 8 bases, and 7 bases separated the two germline ends. The CDR3 is 12 amino acids. Germline V gives CDR1 MGHDK, CDR2 SYGVNS. The CDR3 DNA reads as TGTGCCAGCAGTGAAATTGCGGACACCATATATTTT. Its protein product is CASSEIADTIYF.

V usage is TRBV29-1 and J usage is TRBJ1-5; 8 bases map to TRBD1. Germline V gene lookup returns CDR1 SQVTM and CDR2 ANQGSEA. This CDR3 is built from 13 residues. Trimming took 7 bases from V and 6 from J; bases not matched to a gene: 8. The CDR3 sequence: CSASTDRGQPQHF. In nucleotides, the CDR3 is TGCAGCGCCTCTACCGACAGGGGTCAGCCCCAGCATTTT. Supplemented by reference TRBV29-1 and TRBJ1-5, the full variable domain reads SAVISQKPSRDICQRGTSLTIQCQVDSQVTMMFWYRQQPGQSLTLIATANQGSEATYESGFVIDKFPISRPNLTFSTLTVSNMSPEDSSIYLCSASTDRGQPQHFGDGTRLSIL.

The chain couples TRBV7-2 to TRBJ2-1; the match to TRBD2 covers 12 bases. The germline V gene has CDR1 SGHTA and CDR2 FQGNSA. Germline trimming cut 6 bases from V and 7 bases from J; bases unmatched to any gene: 10. The CDR3 consists of 16 residues. The CDR3 nucleotides read TGTGCCAGCAGGCGTGGCGGACTAGCGGGACTTAATGAGCAGTTCTTC. Its translation is CASRRGGLAGLNEQFF.

V is TRBV2 and J is TRBJ2-7; D remains unclear. Germline CDR1 SNHLY, CDR2 FYNNEI. The V and J ends lost 4 bases and 5 bases respectively, with 6 bases between them. The CDR3 contains 11 residues. The CDR3 here is CASSAVNEQYF. The CDR3 DNA sequence: TGTGCCAGCAGTGCCGTTAACGAGCAGTACTTC.

V usage is TRBV29-1 and J usage is TRBJ2-7, with D possibly being TRBD1 (6 bases). CDR1 is SQVTM, CDR2 ANQGSEA, per germline. The V gene lost 6 bases and the J gene lost 1 base, with 10 bases spanning the gap. This CDR3 spans 12 amino acids. The CDR3 region has the DNA TGCAGCGTCTCGGACAGATCCTACGAGCAGTACTTC. Translating gives CSVSDRSYEQYF.

The chain uses TRBV5-1 and TRBJ2-3, with 13 bases aligning to TRBD2. Trimming cost V 3 bases and J 4 bases; bases outside gene matches: 5. This CDR3 comprises 16 residues. Per the germline V gene, CDR1 is SGHRS and CDR2 is YFSETQ. The CDR3 region has the DNA TGCGCCAGCAGCTCTGGACTAGCGGGAGATGCAGATACGCAGTATTTT. It codes for CASSSGLAGDADTQYF.

A few counts support this clone. The J gene is TRBJ1-1, the V gene TRBV27; 7 bases align to TRBD1. The CDR3 totals 13 residues. The V gene's germline CDR1 is MNHEY and CDR2 SMNVEV (reference sequence). V lost 2 bases and J lost 9; bases outside the gene matches: 6. CDR3 nucleotides: TGTGCCAGCAGTTTACTTAGACAGGGCCAAGCTTTCTTT. Its translation: CASSLLRQGQAFF.

This clone was found a few times. The chain uses TRBV4-3 and TRBJ2-2; the D gene is possibly TRBD1 (6 bases). V shed 0 bases and J shed 4 bases, with 9 bases lying between them. Germline CDR1 and CDR2: LGHNA and YSLEER. The CDR3 spans 15 residues. The CDR3: CASSQDLGATGELFF. The CDR3, as DNA: TGCGCCAGCAGCCAAGATTTGGGGGCCACCGGGGAGCTGTTTTTT.

V gene TRBV7-9 combines with J gene TRBJ2-3; tentative D call: TRBD2 (5 bases). The CDR3 totals 12 residues. The ends were cut back, 4 bases at V and 8 bases at J, with 10 bases in the middle. The germline V gene encodes CDR1 SEHNR and CDR2 FQNEAQ (reference sequence). The CDR3 DNA reads TGTGCCAGCAGCTCTAACAGCGGTACGCAGTATTTT. It encodes CASSSNSGTQYF.

J is TRBJ1-1 and V is TRBV7-9, with a weak D call TRBD1 (6 bases). The CDR3 extends over 14 amino acids. Germline CDR1 and CDR2: SEHNR and FQNEAQ (reference sequence). V lost 1 base, J lost 6 bases, and 12 bases lay in between. This CDR3 reads CASSLGGTPSEAFF. The DNA for the CDR3 is TGTGCCAGCAGCTTAGGGGGGACACCCTCTGAAGCTTTCTTT.

Details on this clone: In the same sample, other DNA sequences code for this CDR3. The V and J genes are TRBV7-9 and TRBJ1-2; D ambiguous. CDR3 length: 13 amino acids. The germline CDR1 and CDR2 sequences are SEHNR and FQNEAQ (reference sequence). Trimming cost V 5 bases and J 7 bases, with 14 bases left between them. The CDR3 loop is CASSVLEGRGYTF. As DNA, the CDR3 is TGTGCCAGCAGCGTTCTCGAGGGTCGTGGCTACACCTTC. Based on the CDR3 plus reference TRBV7-9 and TRBJ1-2, the full variable domain is DTGVSQNPRHKITKRGQNVTFRCDPISEHNRLYWYRQTLGQGPEFLTYFQNEAQLEKSRLLSDRFSAERPKGSFSTLEIQRTEQGDSAMYLCASSVLEGRGYTFGSGTRLTVV.

In nucleotides, the CDR3 is TGTGCCAGTAGTCCCGGCGAAGGGCAGGGGTGGTCACTGTTTTTT. Its protein is CASSPGEGQGWSLFF. The rearrangement joins TRBV19 to TRBJ1-4; D is perhaps TRBD1 (6 bases). The V gene's germline CDR1 is LNHDA and CDR2 SQIVND (reference sequence). Trimming removed 5 bases from V and 13 bases from J, with 23 bases in between. This CDR3 is 15 amino acids long.

This rearrangement joins TRBV7-2 to TRBJ2-2; 9 bases agree with TRBD1. This CDR3 is built from 14 residues. The V segment lost 5 bases and the J segment 4 bases; nucleotides outside the gene matches: 2. Germline CDR1 reads SGHTA; CDR2 reads FQGNSA. In DNA, the CDR3 is TGTGCCAGCAGCCGGGACAGGGCCACCGGGGAGCTGTTTTTT. This encodes CASSRDRATGELFF.

The rearrangement joins TRBV2 to TRBJ1-2, with 10 bases matching TRBD1. With V trimmed by 5 bases and J by 3 bases, 3 bases remained unmatched. This CDR3 has 14 amino acids. The germline gives CDR1 SNHLY, CDR2 FYNNEI. The CDR3 region is CASSPGTGDYGYTF. The CDR3 region has the DNA TGTGCCAGCAGTCCCGGGACAGGGGACTATGGCTACACCTTC.

This sequence joins TRBV5-1 and TRBJ2-2; 12 bases are a match to TRBD2. Germline trimming cut 0 bases from V and 3 bases from J; bases unmatched to any gene: 9. The CDR3 contains 19 residues. CDR1 and CDR2 (germline): SGHRS, YFSETQ. The CDR3 spells CASSLGPTSGSGDTGELFF. The DNA for the CDR3 is TGCGCCAGCAGCTTGGGTCCGACTAGCGGGAGTGGAGACACCGGGGAGCTGTTTTTT.

V usage is TRBV7-2 and J usage is TRBJ1-4; 7 nucleotides line up with TRBD1. The V gene's germline CDR1 is SGHTA and CDR2 FQGNSA. The CDR3 contains 15 residues. J lost 5 bases, V lost 5 bases, and 8 bases had no gene match. The DNA for the CDR3 is TGTGCCAGCAGCCCAAACAGGGGCGGGAATGAAAAACTGTTTTTT. Its translation: CASSPNRGGNEKLFF.

J is TRBJ1-2 and V is TRBV9; a weak D match, TRBD1 (5 bases). Per the germline V gene, CDR1 is SGDLS and CDR2 is YYNGEE. The CDR3 has 13 residues. V was trimmed by 2 bases and J by 12 bases, leaving 17 bases between them. For the CDR3, the DNA is TGTGCCAGCAGCGTTTCATCCAGGGAGGGCCACACCTTC. Residues: CASSVSSREGHTF.

The rearrangement links TRBV2 to TRBJ2-1; TRBD1 matches 7 bases. The V gene's germline CDR1 is SNHLY and CDR2 FYNNEI. V lost 8 bases to trimming and J lost 1 base; unmatched junction nucleotides: 20. The CDR3 extends over 19 amino acids. The CDR3 coding sequence is TGTGCCAGCCTATCAAACGCCCCGCTCGGGACAGCTTCCTACAATGAGCAGTTCTTC. The encoded protein is CASLSNAPLGTASYNEQFF.

The chain joins TRBV7-9 to TRBJ2-7; D ambiguous. The CDR3 sequence is 14 residues long. V lost 5 bases and J lost 4, with 15 bases in between. Germline V gene data show CDR1 as SEHNR and CDR2 as FQNEAQ (reference sequence). CDR3 residues: CASSPSEIGYEQYF. CDR3 DNA: TGTGCCAGCAGCCCGTCTGAGATCGGGTACGAGCAGTACTTC. Full variable domain (rest looked up from reference TRBV7-9 and TRBJ2-7): DTGVSQNPRHKITKRGQNVTFRCDPISEHNRLYWYRQTLGQGPEFLTYFQNEAQLEKSRLLSDRFSAERPKGSFSTLEIQRTEQGDSAMYLCASSPSEIGYEQYFGPGTRLTVT.

The chain couples TRBV11-1 to TRBJ2-7; D is possibly TRBD1 (6 bases). The CDR3 spans 17 residues. Trimming shortened V by 3 bases and J by 0 bases, and 18 bases separated the two germline ends. Germline V gene lookup returns CDR1 SGHAT and CDR2 FQDESV (reference sequence). The CDR3 reads CASSFPLQGKGSYEQYF. CDR3 nucleotide sequence: TGTGCCAGCAGCTTTCCCTTACAGGGTAAAGGCTCCTACGAGCAGTACTTC.

The chain carries TRBV6-4 and TRBJ2-3, with 11 bases that match TRBD2. Per germline, CDR1 MRHNA and CDR2 SNTAGT. With 6 bases clipped from V and 2 bases from J, the junction kept 1 base outside the gene matches. This CDR3 comprises 14 residues. CDR3: CASRGLAATDTQYF. DNA of the CDR3: TGTGCCAGCAGGGGACTAGCGGCCACAGATACGCAGTATTTT.

The chain is built from TRBV5-6 and TRBJ1-2; TRBD1 might be the D (6 bases). The CDR3 length is 14 residues. Trimming stripped 1 base from V and 5 bases from J, with 12 bases between. CDR1 and CDR2 (germline): SGHDT, YYEEEE. The CDR3 reads CASSLPGEAYGYTF. CDR3 nucleotides: TGTGCCAGCAGCTTGCCAGGGGAAGCTTATGGCTACACCTTC.